The 2 T cell receptor beta chains below were found in one sample sequenced in a study of blood T cell repertoires in COVID-19. Method: immunoSEQ multiplex PCR; TCRdb's copy keeps in-frame clones and lacks some. The table has approximately 89,000 clones, around four fifths seen once; the top ten hold approximately 12%. The specimen was peripheral blood. The receptors were sampled from a woman between 70 and 85 years old with active or convalescent COVID-19.

CDR3 protein: CASSLAVGAVREQFF. The CDR3 DNA is TGTGCCAGCAGCTTGGCGGTGGGGGCGGTAAGGGAGCAGTTCTTC. This sequence joins TRBV5-5 and TRBJ2-1; possibly TRBD1 for D (6 bases). The germline V gene encodes CDR1 SGHKS and CDR2 YYEKEE (reference sequence). The CDR3 is 15 amino acids. V lost 0 bases, J lost 10 bases, and 17 bases lay in between.

The V and J genes are TRBV9 and TRBJ1-2; 11 bases are shared with TRBD1. There are 15 residues in the CDR3. V lost 4 bases to trimming and J lost 5 bases; unmatched junction nucleotides: 7. Germline CDR1 reads SGDLS; CDR2 reads YYNGEE. CDR3 residues: CASSSGTGGLYGYTF. CDR3 sequence (DNA): TGTGCCAGCAGCTCGGGGACAGGGGGTTTGTATGGCTACACCTTC.